The 5 T cell receptor beta chains presented below share a single source sample, sequenced in a study of cytomegalovirus exposure and HLA in healthy donors. Primers for the PCR totalled 60 Vbeta and 13 Jbeta. Clones were sequenced by immunoSEQ multiplex PCR, and TCRdb holds only the in-frame ones, with some missing. The sample yields 100,000 or so clones, approximately 76% seen once. Sequenced: PBMCs. The receptors here all came from a young man in good health and CMV-seropositive.

Worth noting for this clone: The junction and the germline gene differ at one end; a read error may be behind it. The rearrangement joins TRBV7-7 to TRBJ2-5; 7 bases line up with TRBD2. The CDR3 length is 15 residues. CDR1 is SSHAT and CDR2 is FNYEAQ in the germline V gene (reference sequence). The CDR3 spells CASSLGTTRGETQYF. The DNA for the CDR3 is TGTGCTAGCAGCTTAGGGACTACACGGGGGGAGACCCAGTACTTC.

V is TRBV29-1 and J is TRBJ2-7, with TRBD1 matching over 8 bases. The germline V gene encodes CDR1 SQVTM and CDR2 ANQGSEA. The CDR3 is 16 residues long. After removal of 6 bases from V and 1 base from J, the junction contained 14 bases not matched to a gene. The DNA for the CDR3 is TGCAGCGTCTCCGGGACAGGTTTTTCGGAGTCCTACGAGCAGTACTTC. It codes for CSVSGTGFSESYEQYF.

The chain recombines TRBV7-8 with TRBJ1-5; D remains unclear. The CDR3 is 16 residues long. Germline V gene sequence: CDR1 SGHVS, CDR2 FQNEAQ. V dropped 7 bases and J dropped 0 bases, with 16 bases sitting between them. The CDR3 DNA reads as TGTGCCAGCACCTTCATGGGAGTGGATAGCAATCAGCCCCAGCATTTT. It translates to CASTFMGVDSNQPQHF. The full variable domain, in which reference TRBV7-8 and TRBJ1-5 provide the parts outside the CDR3, is GAGVSQSPRYKVAKRGQDVALRCDPISGHVSLFWYQQALGQGPEFLTYFQNEAQLDKSGLPSDRFFAERPEGSVSTLKIQRTQQEDSAVYLCASTFMGVDSNQPQHFGDGTRLSIL.

The chain combines TRBV29-1 with TRBJ1-1; D possibly corresponds to TRBD1 (6 bases). The CDR3 contains 13 residues. The V gene lost 6 bases and the J gene lost 2 bases, with 13 bases spanning the gap. Germline CDR1 reads SQVTM; CDR2 reads ANQGSEA. The CDR3 DNA reads as TGCAGCGTCGCCAACAGGGTAAACACTGAAGCTTTCTTT. Its protein product is CSVANRVNTEAFF.

The sample holds a few counts of this clone. The CDR3 reads CASSFLAVGYGYTF. CDR3 in DNA: TGTGCCAGCAGCTTCTTGGCGGTTGGCTATGGCTACACCTTC. The rearrangement links TRBV5-4 to TRBJ1-2; no clear D. Germline V gene lookup returns CDR1 SGHNT and CDR2 YYREEE (reference sequence). Trimming removed 2 bases at V and 4 bases at J, with 12 bases between. The CDR3 consists of 14 residues.